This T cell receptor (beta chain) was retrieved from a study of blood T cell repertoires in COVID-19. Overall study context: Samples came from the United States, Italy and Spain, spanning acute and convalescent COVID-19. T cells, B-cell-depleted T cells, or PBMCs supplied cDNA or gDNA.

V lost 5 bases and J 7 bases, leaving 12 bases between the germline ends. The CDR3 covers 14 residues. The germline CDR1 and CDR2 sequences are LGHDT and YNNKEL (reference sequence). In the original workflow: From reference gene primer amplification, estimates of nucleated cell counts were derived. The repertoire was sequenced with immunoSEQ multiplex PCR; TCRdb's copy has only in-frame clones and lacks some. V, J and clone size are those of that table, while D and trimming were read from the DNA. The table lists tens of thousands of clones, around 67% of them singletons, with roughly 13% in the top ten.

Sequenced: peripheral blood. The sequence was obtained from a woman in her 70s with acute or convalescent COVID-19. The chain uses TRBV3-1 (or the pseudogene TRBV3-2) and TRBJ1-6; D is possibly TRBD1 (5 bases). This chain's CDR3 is CASSARTYNSPLHF. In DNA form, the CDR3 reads TGTGCCAGCAGCGCCCGGACATACAATTCACCCCTCCACTTT.